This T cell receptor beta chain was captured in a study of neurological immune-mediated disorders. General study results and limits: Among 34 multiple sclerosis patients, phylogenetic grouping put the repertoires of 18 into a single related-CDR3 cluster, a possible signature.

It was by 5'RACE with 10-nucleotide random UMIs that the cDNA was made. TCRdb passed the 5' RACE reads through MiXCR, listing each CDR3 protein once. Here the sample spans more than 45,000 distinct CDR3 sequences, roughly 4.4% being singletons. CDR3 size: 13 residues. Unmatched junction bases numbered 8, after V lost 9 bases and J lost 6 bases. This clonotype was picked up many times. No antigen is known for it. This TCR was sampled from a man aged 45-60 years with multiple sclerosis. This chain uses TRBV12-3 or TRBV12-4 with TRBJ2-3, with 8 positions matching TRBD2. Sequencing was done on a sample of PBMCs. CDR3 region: CASHRGGVDTQYF. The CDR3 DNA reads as TGTGCCAGTCACCGGGGGGGCGTTGATACGCAGTATTTT.